The 3 T cell receptor beta chains below were found in one sample sequenced in a study of shared clonotypes between healthy human individuals. Method: immunoSEQ multiplex PCR; TCRdb's copy keeps in-frame clones and lacks some. This table has roughly 2,500,000 clones, 93% appearing once. Sequenced input: naive CD4+ T cells from PBMCs. Documented subset: CD45RA+ positively selected. These receptors were collected from a young man in good health. Some clones in this sample may be carry-over from other donors' samples.

The chain joins TRBV5-4 to TRBJ2-5; D perhaps matches TRBD1 (5 bases). Per the germline V gene, CDR1 is SGHNT and CDR2 is YYREEE (reference sequence). Trimming stripped 2 bases from V and 5 bases from J, with 10 bases between. The CDR3 has 13 residues. CDR3 in amino acids: CASSLVGDETQYF. In nucleotides, the CDR3 is TGTGCCAGCAGCTTAGTAGGGGATGAGACCCAGTACTTC. Drawing the rest from reference TRBV5-4 and TRBJ2-5, the complete variable domain is ETGVTQSPTHLIKTRGQQVTLRCSSQSGHNTVSWYQQALGQGPQFIFQYYREEENGRGNFPPRFSGLQFPNYSSELNVNALELDDSALYLCASSLVGDETQYFGPGTRLLVL.

This chain links TRBV18 with TRBJ2-7, with 9 bases that match TRBD2. The germline CDR1 and CDR2 sequences are KGHSH and LQKENI. J lost 1 base, V lost 1 base, and 8 bases had no gene match. This CDR3 contains 17 residues. CDR3 DNA: TGTGCCAGCTCACCACAGTTCGCGGGAGGGGGGTCCTACGAGCAGTACTTC. This encodes CASSPQFAGGGSYEQYF. Full variable domain (remainder filled in from reference TRBV18 and TRBJ2-7): NAGVMQNPRHLVRRRGQEARLRCSPMKGHSHVYWYRQLPEEGLKFMVYLQKENIIDESGMPKERFSAEFPKEGPSILRIQQVVRGDSAAYFCASSPQFAGGGSYEQYFGPGTRLTVT.

There are a few counts of this clone. The rearrangement uses TRBV11-2 and TRBJ2-7; D call uncertain. This CDR3 has 11 amino acids. Trimming removed 1 base at V and 5 bases at J, with 3 bases between. CDR1 SGHAT and CDR2 FQNNGV come from the germline V gene. The DNA of the CDR3 is TGTGCCAGCAGCTTAGTGGACGAGCAGTACTTC. This codes for CASSLVDEQYF.